This T cell receptor (beta chain) is drawn from a study of long-term antiretroviral therapy in people with HIV. Study-wide points: Comparison with controls showed narrower CDR3 length ranges in HIV repertoires. Data on ART adherence, viral resistance or therapy changes were unavailable. Clonotypes expanded prior to ART showed repertoire dominance at all sampled time points.

Survey-level resolution applied to immunoSEQ assay v3.0. Method: immunoSEQ multiplex PCR; TCRdb's copy keeps in-frame clones and lacks some. The table shows around 19,000 clones, with about four fifths occurring only once. All participants with HIV were treated in the United States. About this clone itself: Its antigen is not identified.

This clonotype was sampled from a man aged 30 to 45 with HIV. Sequenced here: unsorted PBMCs, sampled at the start of antiretroviral therapy.

CDR3 protein: CASSPTGGSSPLHF. The CDR3 DNA sequence: TGTGCCAGCAGTCCGACAGGGGGCAGTTCACCCCTCCACTTT. V is TRBV6-6 and J is TRBJ1-6; TRBD1 matches 10 bases. V trimming: 5 bases; J trimming: 9 bases; junction bases outside the gene matches: 4. This CDR3 contains 14 residues. From germline, CDR1 is MNHNY and CDR2 SVGAGI (reference sequence).